The 12 T cell receptor beta chains presented below share a single source sample, sequenced in a study of T cell responses to AZD1222 COVID-19 vaccine. Generated by immunoSEQ multiplex PCR, the TCRdb table keeps only in-frame clones and is missing some. The sample carries 150,000 to 200,000 clones, around 88% recorded once. Sequenced here: peripheral blood, sampled 28 days after the second AZD1222 dose. The receptors come from an adult who received the AZD1222 COVID-19 vaccine.

The chain uses TRBV11-2 and TRBJ1-1; D uncertain. Looked up from germline, CDR1 is SGHAT and CDR2 is FQNNGV. This CDR3 spans 13 amino acids. With 4 bases removed from V and 4 bases from J, the gap between germline ends came to 10 bases. The CDR3 here is CASSSLTSTEAFF. The CDR3 DNA is TGTGCCAGCAGCTCCTTGACCTCCACTGAAGCTTTCTTT. The complete variable domain, with remaining parts taken from reference TRBV11-2 and TRBJ1-1, reads EAGVAQSPRYKIIEKRQSVAFWCNPISGHATLYWYQQILGQGPKLLIQFQNNGVVDDSQLPKDRFSAERLKGVDSTLKIQPAKLEDSAVYLCASSSLTSTEAFFGQGTRLTVV.

The chain uses TRBV21-1 and TRBJ2-1; TRBD2 is the table's D call, not checked against the DNA. TRBV21-1 constitutes a pseudogene. This CDR3 comprises 19 residues. In DNA form, the CDR3 reads TGTGCCAGCAGCAAAGCGCTTTCGGGCAGGACTTGTACAATGAGTTCGGGGTTCTTC. Translating it yields CASSKALSGRTCTMSSGFF.

The rearrangement uses TRBV4-1 and TRBJ1-6; D unclear. There are 14 residues in the CDR3. Trimming shortened V by 4 bases and J by 2 bases, and 6 bases separated the two germline ends. Looked up from germline, CDR1 is MGHRA and CDR2 is YSYEKL. For the CDR3, the DNA is TGCGCCAGCAGCCCCGGAGCCTATAATTCACCCCTCCACTTT. It is translated as CASSPGAYNSPLHF.

This rearrangement joins TRBV30 to TRBJ2-7; D ambiguous. The CDR3 has 12 amino acids. Germline loops: CDR1 GTSNPN, CDR2 SVGIG (reference sequence). Trimming left V 0 bases short and J 5 bases short, with 8 bases between. DNA for the CDR3: TGTGCCTGGAGTGTAAACGGCCACGAGCAGTACTTC. Translated: CAWSVNGHEQYF.

CDR3 loop: CAISRQGSAYEQYF. The CDR3 DNA is TGTGCCATCAGCCGACAGGGTTCCGCCTACGAGCAGTACTTC. The V gene is TRBV10-3, the J gene TRBJ2-7; 7 nucleotides align to TRBD1. The CDR3 length is 14 residues. Germline lookup yields CDR1 ENHRY and CDR2 SYGVKD. Losses at the gene ends were 6 bases for V and 2 bases for J; bases not matched to a gene: 7.

The chain uses TRBV28 and TRBJ1-5; TRBD1 is a possible D gene (5 bases). The CDR3 runs 13 residues. Germline assignment: CDR1 MDHEN and CDR2 SYDVKM. The V end was cut by 7 bases, the J end by 2 bases, with 9 bases between. The CDR3 bases are TGTGCCAGCACGATACAGGGCAATCAGCCCCAGCATTTT. Amino acid sequence: CASTIQGNQPQHF.

The V gene is TRBV11-2, the J gene TRBJ2-3; possible D gene TRBD1, 5 bases. V lost 0 bases, J lost 2 bases, and 9 bases lay in between. The CDR3 has 15 residues. Germline CDR1 SGHAT, CDR2 FQNNGV. As DNA, the CDR3 is TGTGCCAGCAGCTTAGAGGGGCGGCCCACAGATACGCAGTATTTT. Protein: CASSLEGRPTDTQYF.

The chain has TRBV18 and TRBJ2-4; a weak D match, TRBD1 (6 bases). V was trimmed by 3 bases and J by 7 bases, leaving 13 bases between them. The CDR3 spans 14 residues. CDR1 and CDR2 (germline): KGHSH, LQKENI. The CDR3 DNA sequence: TGTGCCAGCTCACCGGACAGCCTAGGGAACATTCAGTACTTC. It is translated as CASSPDSLGNIQYF.

The sample holds a few counts of this clone. This chain joins TRBV30 and TRBJ2-7; D is undetermined. Trimming took 4 bases from V and 3 from J, leaving 10 bases between them. The CDR3 totals 12 residues. Germline CDR1 GTSNPN, CDR2 SVGIG (reference sequence). The CDR3 DNA reads TGTGCCTGGAAGTGGGGTGGCTACGAGCAGTACTTC. It is translated as CAWKWGGYEQYF.

The chain combines TRBV9 with TRBJ2-2; D is uncertain. The CDR3 loop spans 17 amino acids. V lost 4 bases and J 0 bases, leaving 16 bases between the germline ends. CDR1 is SGDLS, CDR2 YYNGEE, per germline. CDR3 nucleotides: TGTGCCAGCAGCCCCGTTTCCAGGCACGCGAACACCGGGGAGCTGTTTTTT. Encoded protein: CASSPVSRHANTGELFF. Variable domain in full (rest from reference TRBV9 and TRBJ2-2): DSGVTQTPKHLITATGQRVTLRCSPRSGDLSVYWYQQSLDQGLQFLIQYYNGEERAKGNILERFSAQQFPDLHSELNLSSLELGDSALYFCASSPVSRHANTGELFFGEGSRLTVL.

The chain combines TRBV30 with TRBJ1-2, with 8 nucleotides matching TRBD1. The V segment lost 0 bases and the J segment 2 bases; nucleotides outside the gene matches: 11. Germline V gives CDR1 GTSNPN, CDR2 SVGIG (reference sequence). The CDR3 has 17 amino acids. The CDR3 nucleotides are TGTGCCTGGAGTGTACTTGTGGCAGGGGGCGCGAACTATGGCTACACCTTC. It codes for CAWSVLVAGGANYGYTF.

This chain joins TRBV9 and TRBJ2-7, with 10 bases aligning to TRBD1. V was pared by 0 bases and J by 6 bases, with 6 bases of the junction left unmatched. This CDR3 has 15 residues. Per germline, CDR1 SGDLS and CDR2 YYNGEE. CDR3 region: CASSVVGTGDSEQYF. The CDR3 DNA sequence: TGTGCCAGCAGCGTAGTTGGGACAGGGGACAGCGAGCAGTACTTC.